One sample yielded the 5 T cell receptor beta chains listed below, sequenced in a study of post-analysis software for immune sequencing data. What these receptors recognize is not known. Study-wide points: Several TRBV segments were more frequent in patients than controls; TRBV5-6, TRBV5-1 and TRBV20-1 belonged to this group.

Libraries were made from TCR beta cDNA, and they carried unique molecular identifiers. TCRdb analysed the PCR reads with MiXCR anew, one entry per CDR3 protein. The data hold hundreds of thousands of distinct CDR3 sequences, with 53% observed a single time. The sample consisted of blood. The receptors come from a girl aged 5-17 years with multiple sclerosis.

The J gene is TRBJ2-7, the V gene TRBV12-3 or TRBV12-4; the D is unclear. The CDR3 is 14 amino acids. Between the trimmed V and J ends, which lost 3 bases and 5 bases, there was a span of 14 bases. Written as DNA, the CDR3 is TGTGCCAGCAGTTTGATGGGATTCGATAACGAGCAGTACTTC. This codes for CASSLMGFDNEQYF.

This clonotype was recorded once. The chain carries TRBV20-1 and TRBJ1-2; D not certain. Germline CDR1 DFQATT, CDR2 SNEGSKA (reference sequence). The CDR3 loop spans 14 amino acids. V lost 2 bases and J 3 bases, leaving 13 bases between the germline ends. As DNA, the CDR3 is TGCAGTGCTAGATTGCCCCGAGACGACTATGGCTACACCTTC. This codes for CSARLPRDDYGYTF.

Only one count was recorded for this clonotype. The rearrangement links TRBV12-5 to TRBJ2-4; no clear D gene. Judging by the DNA end, TRBJ2-7 fits better; the J call may be wrong. CDR3 length equals 14 residues. The germline gives CDR1 LGHNT, CDR2 FRNRAP. Here the CDR3 DNA reads TGTGCTAGTGGGAAATCGGACCCCTTCTACGAGCAGTACTTC. Translating it yields CASGKSDPFYEQYF.

This clonotype was observed a handful of times. V is TRBV6-5 and J is TRBJ2-3; D could derive from TRBD1 or TRBD2 (6 bases each). Germline CDR1 is MNHEY and CDR2 is SVGAGI. The CDR3 is made up of 18 amino acids. V lost 0 bases and J 0 bases, leaving 16 bases between the germline ends. CDR3 sequence (DNA): TGTGCCAGCAGTTACTCGATTTTGGGGGGCGGGAGCACAGATACGCAGTATTTT. Amino acid sequence: CASSYSILGGGSTDTQYF.

The table lists this clonotype with a count of one. This chain uses TRBV20-1 with TRBJ2-1; TRBD2 is a possible D gene (7 bases). CDR1 is DFQATT and CDR2 is SNEGSKA in the germline V gene (reference sequence). Trimming took off 2 bases at V and 15 bases at J, with 20 bases between the two ends. The CDR3 extends over 13 amino acids. CDR3 sequence: CSARHTVRGGMFF. The CDR3 nucleotides read TGCAGTGCTAGACATACAGTTAGGGGGGGTATGTTCTTC.